This T cell receptor beta chain was captured in a study of early T cells in non-severe SARS-CoV-2 infection. About the study: Sequenced material consisted of bulk RNA (from unsorted whole blood), and chains were unpaired. Study-level results: The study's VDJdb matching favored anti-spike CD8 responses and missed private and CD4 specificities.

This clonotype was seen many times. The antigen remains undetermined. Trimming pared 5 bases from V and 5 bases from J, leaving 15 bases between. CDR1 is SGHVS, CDR2 FQNEAQ, per germline. The CDR3 is 14 residues long. Individual cDNA molecules carried attached unique molecular identifiers. One entry per CDR3 protein, called by TCRdb with MiXCR from the 5' RACE reads. The sample records approximately 30,000 distinct CDR3 sequences, around 5% being singletons. The clonotype originates from an adult who was a healthcare worker with PCR-confirmed SARS-CoV-2 infection or an uninfected control (not recorded which). Sequenced: whole blood. V gene TRBV7-8 combines with J gene TRBJ2-5; D is perhaps TRBD1 or TRBD2 (5 bases each). The CDR3 nucleotides read TGTGCCAGCAGCCCGGGACGGCCCCCGGAGACCCAGTACTTC. It yields the protein CASSPGRPPETQYF.